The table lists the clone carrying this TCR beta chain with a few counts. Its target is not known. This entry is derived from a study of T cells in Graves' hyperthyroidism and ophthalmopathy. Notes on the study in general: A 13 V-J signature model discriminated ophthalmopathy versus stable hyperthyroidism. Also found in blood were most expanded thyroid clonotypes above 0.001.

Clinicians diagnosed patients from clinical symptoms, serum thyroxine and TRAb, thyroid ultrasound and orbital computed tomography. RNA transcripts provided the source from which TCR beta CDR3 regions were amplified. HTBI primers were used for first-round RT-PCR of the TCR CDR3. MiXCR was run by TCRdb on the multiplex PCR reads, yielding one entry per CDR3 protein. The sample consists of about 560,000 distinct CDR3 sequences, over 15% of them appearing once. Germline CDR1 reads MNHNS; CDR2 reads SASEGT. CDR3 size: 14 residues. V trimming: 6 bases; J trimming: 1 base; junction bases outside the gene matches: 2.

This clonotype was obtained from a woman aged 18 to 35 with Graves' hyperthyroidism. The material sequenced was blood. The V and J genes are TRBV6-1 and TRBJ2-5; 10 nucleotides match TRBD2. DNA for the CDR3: TGTGCCAGCAGAACTAGCGGGGCCCAAGAGACCCAGTACTTC. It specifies CASRTSGAQETQYF.